The rows below give T cell receptor beta chains drawn from one sample of a study of PD-1 blockade in classical Hodgkin lymphoma. Only in-frame clones appear in the TCRdb table, and some are missing; sequencing was by immunoSEQ multiplex PCR. The table records 30,000 to 40,000 clones, 80% to 90% of them present only once. Sequencing was done on a sample of CD4+ T cells from blood. These receptors were taken from a human donor with classical Hodgkin lymphoma. The CDR3 runs from the conserved cysteine through the conserved F or W. D genes are given only for firm matches. For some rows the clone size is stated as once, few or many, or as a class when expanded; others skip it.

CDR3 length: 14
V gene: TRBV2
clone size: .
D gene: .
J gene: TRBJ2-2
CDR3 protein: CASRALVNTGELFF
CDR3 DNA: TGTGCCAGCAGGGCCCTCGTGAACACCGGGGAGCTGTTTTTT

CDR3 length: 14
V gene: TRBV5-1
clone size: .
D gene: .
J gene: TRBJ2-3
CDR3 protein: CASSLVPGTDTQYF
CDR3 DNA: TGCGCCAGCAGCTTGGTTCCTGGGACAGATACGCAGTATTTT

CDR3 length: 15
V gene: TRBV6-1
clone size: .
D gene: TRBD1
J gene: TRBJ1-1
CDR3 protein: CASSPSGQTFFQAFF
CDR3 DNA: TGTGCCAGCAGCCCCTCGGGACAGACTTTTTTTCAAGCTTTCTTT

CDR3 length: 15
V gene: TRBV15
clone size: .
D gene: TRBD2
J gene: TRBJ2-7
CDR3 protein: CATSSTRTSGKEQYF
CDR3 DNA: TGTGCCACCAGCAGCACCCGGACTAGCGGGAAAGAGCAGTACTTC

CDR3 length: 14
V gene: TRBV19
clone size: .
D gene: .
J gene: TRBJ1-5
CDR3 protein: CASSIRARAQPQHF
CDR3 DNA: .

CDR3 length: 15
V gene: TRBV28
clone size: .
D gene: TRBD2
J gene: TRBJ2-1
CDR3 protein: CASSSTSGRVNEQFF
CDR3 DNA: TGTGCCAGCAGTTCGACTAGCGGGAGGGTGAATGAGCAGTTCTTC

CDR3 length: 20
V gene: TRBV9
clone size: .
D gene: TRBD2
J gene: TRBJ2-1
CDR3 protein: CASSEPSGTSGRGSYNEQFF
CDR3 DNA: TGTGCCAGCAGCGAGCCATCCGGGACTAGCGGGAGAGGTTCCTACAATGAGCAGTTCTTC

CDR3 length: 13
V gene: TRBV6-5
clone size: .
D gene: .
J gene: TRBJ1-1
CDR3 protein: CASSHLSNTEAFF
CDR3 DNA: TGTGCCAGCAGTCACCTTTCGAACACTGAAGCTTTCTTT

CDR3 length: 13
V gene: TRBV7-9
clone size: .
D gene: .
J gene: TRBJ1-1
CDR3 protein: CASSLDGTEKAFF
CDR3 DNA: TGTGCCAGCAGCTTAGATGGCACAGAAAAAGCTTTCTTT

CDR3 length: 15
V gene: TRBV2
clone size: .
D gene: TRBD1
J gene: TRBJ1-5
CDR3 protein: CASSVTGLGNQPQHF
CDR3 DNA: TGTGCCAGCAGTGTGACAGGGTTGGGAAATCAGCCCCAGCATTTT

CDR3 length: 14
V gene: TRBV7-2
clone size: .
D gene: .
J gene: TRBJ2-5
CDR3 protein: CATQQPGGRETQYF
CDR3 DNA: TGTGCCACCCAGCAGCCAGGGGGGCGAGAGACCCAGTACTTC

CDR3 length: 14
V gene: TRBV7-2
clone size: .
D gene: TRBD1
J gene: TRBJ2-7
CDR3 protein: CASSLGTGTYEQYF
CDR3 DNA: TGTGCCAGCAGCCTTGGGACAGGTACCTACGAGCAGTACTTC

CDR3 length: 14
V gene: TRBV5-5
clone size: .
D gene: .
J gene: TRBJ1-2
CDR3 protein: CASSQFGSNYGYTF
CDR3 DNA: TGTGCCAGCAGCCAATTCGGTTCGAACTATGGCTACACCTTC

CDR3 length: 10
V gene: TRBV20-1
clone size: .
D gene: .
J gene: TRBJ2-5
CDR3 protein: CSAREETQYF
CDR3 DNA: TGCAGTGCTAGGGAAGAGACCCAGTACTTC

CDR3 length: 15
V gene: TRBV6-6
clone size: .
D gene: .
J gene: TRBJ1-5
CDR3 protein: CASRPMDYSNQPQHF
CDR3 DNA: TGTGCCAGCAGACCGATGGACTATAGCAATCAGCCCCAGCATTTT

CDR3 length: 13
V gene: TRBV6-1
clone size: .
D gene: .
J gene: TRBJ1-5
CDR3 protein: CASSEIGNQPQHF
CDR3 DNA: TGTGCCAGCAGTGAAATTGGGAATCAGCCCCAGCATTTT

CDR3 length: 14
V gene: TRBV5-6
clone size: .
D gene: .
J gene: TRBJ1-1
CDR3 protein: CASSLDFGNTEAFF
CDR3 DNA: TGTGCCAGCAGCTTGGACTTCGGGAACACTGAAGCTTTCTTT

CDR3 length: 15
V gene: TRBV9
clone size: .
D gene: .
J gene: TRBJ2-1
CDR3 protein: CASSVDRLGDNEQFF
CDR3 DNA: TGTGCCAGCAGCGTAGATAGGCTAGGGGACAATGAGCAGTTCTTC

CDR3 length: 14
V gene: TRBV27
clone size: few
D gene: TRBD2
J gene: TRBJ2-7
CDR3 protein: CASTSRGGRYEQYF
CDR3 DNA: TGTGCCAGCACTTCCCGGGGGGGTCGATACGAGCAGTACTTC

CDR3 length: 14
V gene: TRBV30
clone size: .
D gene: .
J gene: TRBJ2-5
CDR3 protein: CAWSLRDSGETQYF
CDR3 DNA: TGTGCCTGGAGTCTCCGGGACAGCGGGGAGACCCAGTACTTC

CDR3 length: 13
V gene: TRBV19
clone size: .
D gene: .
J gene: TRBJ1-5
CDR3 protein: CASSIRGNQPQHF
CDR3 DNA: TGTGCCAGTAGTATAAGGGGGAATCAGCCCCAGCATTTT

CDR3 length: 15
V gene: TRBV7-6
clone size: .
D gene: TRBD1
J gene: TRBJ1-6
CDR3 protein: CASSRNRGRDSPLHF
CDR3 DNA: TGTGCCAGCAGCCGAAACAGGGGACGTGATTCACCCCTCCACTTT

CDR3 length: 13
V gene: TRBV7-9
clone size: .
D gene: .
J gene: TRBJ2-2
CDR3 protein: CASSQGGTGELFF
CDR3 DNA: TGTGCCAGCAGCCAAGGGGGTACCGGGGAGCTGTTTTTT

CDR3 length: 13
V gene: TRBV28
clone size: .
D gene: .
J gene: TRBJ2-7
CDR3 protein: CASSFSLPHEQYF
CDR3 DNA: TGTGCCAGCAGTTTCTCCCTACCCCACGAGCAGTACTTC

CDR3 length: 14
V gene: TRBV6-6
clone size: .
D gene: .
J gene: TRBJ1-5
CDR3 protein: CASSDPWGNQPQHF
CDR3 DNA: TGTGCCAGCAGTGACCCATGGGGGAATCAGCCCCAGCATTTT

CDR3 length: 15
V gene: TRBV27
clone size: .
D gene: TRBD1
J gene: TRBJ1-2
CDR3 protein: CASRKFSRDRDGYTF
CDR3 DNA: TGTGCCAGCAGAAAGTTCAGCCGGGACAGGGATGGCTACACCTTC

CDR3 length: 15
V gene: TRBV5-6
clone size: .
D gene: TRBD2
J gene: TRBJ2-5
CDR3 protein: CASSLVRDYTETQYF
CDR3 DNA: TGTGCCAGCAGCTTGGTCCGGGACTATACAGAGACCCAGTACTTC

CDR3 length: 15
V gene: TRBV21-1
clone size: few
D gene: .
J gene: TRBJ1-1
CDR3 protein: CASSKWTGRRSEAFF
CDR3 DNA: TGTGCCAGCAGCAAATGGACAGGGCGGAGGAGTGAAGCTTTCTTT

CDR3 length: 16
V gene: TRBV5-1
clone size: .
D gene: TRBD2
J gene: TRBJ2-3
CDR3 protein: CASSLVSGGKKDTQYF
CDR3 DNA: TGCGCCAGCAGCTTGGTCAGCGGGGGGAAGAAAGATACGCAGTATTTT

CDR3 length: 17
V gene: TRBV2
clone size: .
D gene: TRBD1
J gene: TRBJ2-6
CDR3 protein: CASSEGTGVGGANVLTF
CDR3 DNA: TGTGCCAGCAGTGAAGGGACAGGGGTAGGTGGGGCCAACGTCCTGACTTTC

CDR3 length: 16
V gene: TRBV11-2
clone size: .
D gene: .
J gene: TRBJ1-2
CDR3 protein: CASSPEGDTSRYGYTF
CDR3 DNA: TGTGCCAGCAGCCCTGAAGGGGACACCTCGCGGTATGGCTACACCTTC

CDR3 length: 14
V gene: TRBV11-2
clone size: .
D gene: .
J gene: TRBJ1-4
CDR3 protein: CASSQTSKGEKLFF
CDR3 DNA: TGTGCCAGCAGTCAAACGTCCAAGGGTGAAAAACTGTTTTTT

CDR3 length: 15
V gene: TRBV28
clone size: .
D gene: .
J gene: TRBJ1-1
CDR3 protein: CASSFTGLMNTEAFF
CDR3 DNA: TGTGCCAGCAGTTTCACAGGCCTGATGAACACTGAAGCTTTCTTT

CDR3 length: 15
V gene: TRBV21-1
clone size: .
D gene: .
J gene: TRBJ1-5
CDR3 protein: CASSKWWGRAQPQHF
CDR3 DNA: TGTGCCAGCAGCAAATGGTGGGGCAGGGCTCAGCCCCAGCATTTT

CDR3 length: 14
V gene: TRBV5-1
clone size: .
D gene: .
J gene: TRBJ2-1
CDR3 protein: CASSLDRAYNEQFF
CDR3 DNA: TGCGCCAGCAGCTTAGATCGCGCATACAATGAGCAGTTCTTC

CDR3 length: 15
V gene: TRBV28
clone size: .
D gene: .
J gene: TRBJ1-1
CDR3 protein: CASSFVSFLQGEAFF
CDR3 DNA: TGTGCCAGCAGTTTCGTCTCCTTCCTACAGGGTGAAGCTTTCTTT

CDR3 length: 17
V gene: TRBV28
clone size: .
D gene: TRBD1
J gene: TRBJ1-4
CDR3 protein: CASLLSATGGTREKLFF
CDR3 DNA: TGTGCCAGCCTCCTCTCCGCAACAGGGGGCACACGGGAAAAACTGTTTTTT

CDR3 length: 14
V gene: TRBV25-1
clone size: once
D gene: .
J gene: TRBJ1-2
CDR3 protein: CASSESGRGDGYTF
CDR3 DNA: TGTGCCAGCAGTGAAAGTGGCAGGGGAGATGGCTACACCTTC

CDR3 length: 15
V gene: TRBV7-7
clone size: .
D gene: TRBD2
J gene: TRBJ2-3
CDR3 protein: CASSPLAGGTDTQYF
CDR3 DNA: TGTGCCAGCAGCCCCTTAGCGGGGGGCACAGATACGCAGTATTTT

CDR3 length: 14
V gene: TRBV7-2
clone size: .
D gene: TRBD1
J gene: TRBJ1-5
CDR3 protein: CASSLTGDNQPQHF
CDR3 DNA: TGTGCCAGCAGCTTGACAGGGGACAATCAGCCCCAGCATTTT

CDR3 length: 15
V gene: TRBV4-3
clone size: .
D gene: TRBD2
J gene: TRBJ2-7
CDR3 protein: CASSQQREDFYEQYF
CDR3 DNA: TGCGCCAGCAGCCAGCAGCGGGAGGATTTTTACGAGCAGTACTTC

CDR3 length: 14
V gene: TRBV18
clone size: .
D gene: TRBD1
J gene: TRBJ2-7
CDR3 protein: CASSPTGDWYEQYF
CDR3 DNA: TGTGCCAGCTCTCCTACAGGGGATTGGTACGAGCAGTACTTC

CDR3 length: 14
V gene: TRBV2
clone size: .
D gene: .
J gene: TRBJ1-2
CDR3 protein: CASREGGSRYGYTF
CDR3 DNA: TGTGCCAGCAGGGAGGGTGGCAGTAGATATGGCTACACCTTC

CDR3 length: 15
V gene: TRBV7-9
clone size: .
D gene: .
J gene: TRBJ2-7
CDR3 protein: CASSSPFRGSYEQYF
CDR3 DNA: TGTGCCAGCAGCTCCCCCTTCCGGGGTTCCTACGAGCAGTACTTC

CDR3 length: 16
V gene: TRBV5-1
clone size: .
D gene: .
J gene: TRBJ2-7
CDR3 protein: CASSFGGQVTSYEQYF
CDR3 DNA: TGCGCCAGCAGCTTCGGGGGTCAAGTGACCTCCTACGAGCAGTACTTC

CDR3 length: 12
V gene: TRBV6-5
clone size: .
D gene: .
J gene: TRBJ1-2
CDR3 protein: CASSSKDRGYTF
CDR3 DNA: TGTGCCAGCAGTTCCAAGGACAGAGGCTACACCTTC

CDR3 length: 16
V gene: TRBV19
clone size: .
D gene: .
J gene: TRBJ1-5
CDR3 protein: CASSIVGRWGNQPQHF
CDR3 DNA: TGTGCCAGTAGTATAGTTGGACGGTGGGGCAATCAGCCCCAGCATTTT

CDR3 length: 16
V gene: TRBV4-1
clone size: .
D gene: .
J gene: TRBJ1-5
CDR3 protein: CASSHLGIKGNQPQHF
CDR3 DNA: TGCGCCAGCAGCCACTTGGGAATAAAGGGCAATCAGCCCCAGCATTTT

CDR3 length: 14
V gene: TRBV28
clone size: .
D gene: TRBD1
J gene: TRBJ1-5
CDR3 protein: CASSLTGDNQPQHF
CDR3 DNA: TGTGCCAGCAGTTTGACAGGGGACAATCAGCCCCAGCATTTT

CDR3 length: 15
V gene: TRBV6-5
clone size: .
D gene: .
J gene: TRBJ2-7
CDR3 protein: CARGKTVPSSYEQYF
CDR3 DNA: TGTGCCAGAGGGAAGACGGTCCCATCGTCCTACGAGCAGTACTTC

CDR3 length: 16
V gene: TRBV4-1
clone size: .
D gene: TRBD2
J gene: TRBJ2-5
CDR3 protein: CASSQDGGASQETQYF
CDR3 DNA: TGCGCCAGCAGCCAGGACGGGGGGGCCAGCCAAGAGACCCAGTACTTC

CDR3 length: 15
V gene: TRBV2
clone size: .
D gene: .
J gene: TRBJ2-1
CDR3 protein: CASSERGGPFNEQFF
CDR3 DNA: TGTGCCAGCAGTGAAAGGGGCGGGCCGTTCAATGAGCAGTTCTTC